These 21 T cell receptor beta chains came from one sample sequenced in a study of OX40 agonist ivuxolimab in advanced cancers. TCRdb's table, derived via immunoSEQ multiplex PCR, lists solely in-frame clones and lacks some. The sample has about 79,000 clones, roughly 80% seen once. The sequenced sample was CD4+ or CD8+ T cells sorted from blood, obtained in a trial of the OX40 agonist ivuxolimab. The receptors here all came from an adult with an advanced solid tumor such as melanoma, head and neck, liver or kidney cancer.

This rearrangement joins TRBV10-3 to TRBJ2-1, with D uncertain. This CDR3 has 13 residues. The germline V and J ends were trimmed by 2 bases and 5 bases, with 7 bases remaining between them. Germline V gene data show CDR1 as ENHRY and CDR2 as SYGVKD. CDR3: CAISERTDNEQFF. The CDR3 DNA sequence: TGTGCCATCAGTGAGAGGACCGACAATGAGCAGTTCTTC.

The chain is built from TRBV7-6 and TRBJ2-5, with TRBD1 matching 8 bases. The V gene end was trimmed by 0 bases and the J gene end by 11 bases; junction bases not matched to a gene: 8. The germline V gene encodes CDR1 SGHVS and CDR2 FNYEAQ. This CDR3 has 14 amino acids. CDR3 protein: CASSLAQGAREQYF. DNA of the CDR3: TGTGCCAGCAGCTTAGCGCAGGGGGCGCGAGAGCAGTACTTC.

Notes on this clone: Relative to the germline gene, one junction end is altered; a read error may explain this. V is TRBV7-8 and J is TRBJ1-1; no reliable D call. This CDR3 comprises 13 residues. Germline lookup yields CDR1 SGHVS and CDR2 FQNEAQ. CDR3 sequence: CASRYTENIEAFF. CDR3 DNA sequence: TGTGCCAGCAGATATACAGAGAACATTGAAGCTTTCTTT.

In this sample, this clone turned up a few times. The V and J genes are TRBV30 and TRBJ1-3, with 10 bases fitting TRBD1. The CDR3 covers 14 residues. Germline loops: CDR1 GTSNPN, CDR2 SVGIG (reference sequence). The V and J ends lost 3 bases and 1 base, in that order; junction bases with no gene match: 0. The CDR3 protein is CAWRGQGSGNTIYF. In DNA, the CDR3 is TGTGCCTGGAGGGGACAGGGGTCTGGAAACACCATATATTTT.

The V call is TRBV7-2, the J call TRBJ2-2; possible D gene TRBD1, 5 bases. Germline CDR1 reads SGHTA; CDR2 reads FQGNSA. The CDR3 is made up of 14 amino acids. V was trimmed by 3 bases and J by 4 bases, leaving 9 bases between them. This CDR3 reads CASSFDRFTGELFF. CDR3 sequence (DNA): TGTGCCAGCAGCTTCGACAGATTCACCGGGGAGCTGTTTTTT.

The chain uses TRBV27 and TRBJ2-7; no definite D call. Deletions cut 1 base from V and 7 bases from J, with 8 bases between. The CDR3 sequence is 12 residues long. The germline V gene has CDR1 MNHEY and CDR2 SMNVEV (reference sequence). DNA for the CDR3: TGTGCCAGCAGTTTATGGTCTGGTGAGCAGTACTTC. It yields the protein CASSLWSGEQYF.

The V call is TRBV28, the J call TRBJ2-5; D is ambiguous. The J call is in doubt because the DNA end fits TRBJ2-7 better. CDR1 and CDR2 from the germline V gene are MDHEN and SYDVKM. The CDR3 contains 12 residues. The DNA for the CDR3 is TGTGCCAGCACTCGGGCAGCCTACGAGCAGTACTTC. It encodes CASTRAAYEQYF.

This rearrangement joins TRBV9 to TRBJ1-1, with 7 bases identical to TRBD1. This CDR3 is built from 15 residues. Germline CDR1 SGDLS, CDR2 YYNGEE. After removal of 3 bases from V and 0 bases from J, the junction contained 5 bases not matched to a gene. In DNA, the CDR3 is TGTGCCAGCAGCGGGGGGACAGCGGTGAACACTGAAGCTTTCTTT. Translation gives CASSGGTAVNTEAFF.

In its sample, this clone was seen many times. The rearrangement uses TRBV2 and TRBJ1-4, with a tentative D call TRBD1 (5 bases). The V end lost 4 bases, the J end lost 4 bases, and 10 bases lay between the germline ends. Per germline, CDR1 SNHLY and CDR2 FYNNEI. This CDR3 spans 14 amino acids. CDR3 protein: CASSAGAVNEKLFF. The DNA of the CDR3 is TGTGCCAGCAGTGCCGGGGCAGTTAATGAAAAACTGTTTTTT.

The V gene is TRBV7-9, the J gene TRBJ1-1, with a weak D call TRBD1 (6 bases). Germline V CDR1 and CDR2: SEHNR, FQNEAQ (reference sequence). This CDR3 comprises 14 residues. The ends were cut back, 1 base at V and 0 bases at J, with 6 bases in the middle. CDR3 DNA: TGTGCCAGCAGCTTAGAGGGGGTGAACACTGAAGCTTTCTTT. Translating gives CASSLEGVNTEAFF.

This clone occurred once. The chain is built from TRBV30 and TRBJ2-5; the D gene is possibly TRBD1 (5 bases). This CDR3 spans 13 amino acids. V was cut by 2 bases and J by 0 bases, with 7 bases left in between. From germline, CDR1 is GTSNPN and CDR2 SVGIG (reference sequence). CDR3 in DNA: TGTGCCTGGAGTTCAGGGTACCAAGAGACCCAGTACTTC. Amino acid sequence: CAWSSGYQETQYF.

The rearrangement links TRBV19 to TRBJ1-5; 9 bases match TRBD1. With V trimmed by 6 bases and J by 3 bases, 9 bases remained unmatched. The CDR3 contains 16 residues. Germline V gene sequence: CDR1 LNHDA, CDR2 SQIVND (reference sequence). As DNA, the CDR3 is TGTGCCAGTAGCCCCACCTGGACAGGGGACAATCAGCCCCAGCATTTT. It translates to CASSPTWTGDNQPQHF.

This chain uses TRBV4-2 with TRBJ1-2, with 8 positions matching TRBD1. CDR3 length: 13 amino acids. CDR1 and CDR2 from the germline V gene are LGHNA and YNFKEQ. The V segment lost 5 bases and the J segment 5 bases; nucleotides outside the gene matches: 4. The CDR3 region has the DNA TGTGCCAGCAGCTCCGACAGGGGTTATGGCTACACCTTC. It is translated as CASSSDRGYGYTF.

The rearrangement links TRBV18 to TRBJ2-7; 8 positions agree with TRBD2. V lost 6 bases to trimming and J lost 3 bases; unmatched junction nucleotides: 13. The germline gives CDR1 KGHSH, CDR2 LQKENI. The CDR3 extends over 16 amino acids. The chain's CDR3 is CASSPRWSGRIYEQYF. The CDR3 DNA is TGTGCCAGCTCCCCGCGATGGAGCGGGAGAATCTACGAGCAGTACTTC.

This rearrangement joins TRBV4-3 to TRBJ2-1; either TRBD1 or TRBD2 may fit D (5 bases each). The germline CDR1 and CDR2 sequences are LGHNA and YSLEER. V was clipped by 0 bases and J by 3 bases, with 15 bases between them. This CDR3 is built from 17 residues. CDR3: CASSQDFGARLYNEQFF. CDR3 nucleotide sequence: TGCGCCAGCAGCCAAGATTTCGGGGCCCGACTCTACAATGAGCAGTTCTTC.

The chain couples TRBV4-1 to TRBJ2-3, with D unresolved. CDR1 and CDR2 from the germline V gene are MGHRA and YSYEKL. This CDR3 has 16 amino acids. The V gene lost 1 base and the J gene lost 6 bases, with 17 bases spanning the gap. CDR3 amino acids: CASSQASFLAADTQYF. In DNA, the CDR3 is TGCGCCAGCAGCCAAGCTTCATTCTTAGCAGCGGATACGCAGTATTTT.

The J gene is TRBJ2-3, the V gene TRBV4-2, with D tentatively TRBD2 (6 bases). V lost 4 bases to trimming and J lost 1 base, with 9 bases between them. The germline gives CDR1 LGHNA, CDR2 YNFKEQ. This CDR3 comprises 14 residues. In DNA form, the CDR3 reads TGTGCCAGCAGCCCGGGGACTGGCACAGATACGCAGTATTTT. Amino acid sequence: CASSPGTGTDTQYF.

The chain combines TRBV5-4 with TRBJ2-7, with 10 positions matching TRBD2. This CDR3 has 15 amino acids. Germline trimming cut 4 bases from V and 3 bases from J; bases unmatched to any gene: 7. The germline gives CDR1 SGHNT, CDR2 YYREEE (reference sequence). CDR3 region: CASSGLGLAIYEQYF. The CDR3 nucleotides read TGTGCCAGCAGCGGACTGGGACTAGCGATCTACGAGCAGTACTTC. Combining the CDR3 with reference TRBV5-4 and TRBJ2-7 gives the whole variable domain ETGVTQSPTHLIKTRGQQVTLRCSSQSGHNTVSWYQQALGQGPQFIFQYYREEENGRGNFPPRFSGLQFPNYSSELNVNALELDDSALYLCASSGLGLAIYEQYFGPGTRLTVT.

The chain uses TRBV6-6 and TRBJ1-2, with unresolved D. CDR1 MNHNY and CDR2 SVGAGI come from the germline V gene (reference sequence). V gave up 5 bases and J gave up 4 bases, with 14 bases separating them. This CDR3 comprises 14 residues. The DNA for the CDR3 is TGTGCCAGCAGTGCCGCGGGGTCAACCTATGGCTACACCTTC. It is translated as CASSAAGSTYGYTF.

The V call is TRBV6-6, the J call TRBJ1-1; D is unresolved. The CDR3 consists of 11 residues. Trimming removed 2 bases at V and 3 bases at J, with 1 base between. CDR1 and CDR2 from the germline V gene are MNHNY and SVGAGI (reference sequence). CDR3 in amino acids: CASSYHTEAFF. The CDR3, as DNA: TGTGCCAGCAGTTACCACACTGAAGCTTTCTTT.

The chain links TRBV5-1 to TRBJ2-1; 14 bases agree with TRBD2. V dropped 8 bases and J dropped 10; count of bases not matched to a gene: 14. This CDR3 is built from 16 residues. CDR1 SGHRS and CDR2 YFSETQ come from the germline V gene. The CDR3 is CASRSLTSGGAEEQFF. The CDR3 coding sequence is TGCGCCAGTCGCAGCCTGACTAGCGGGGGGGCCGAGGAGCAGTTCTTC.